This T cell receptor (beta chain) was identified in a study of CD8 T cells in ankylosing spondylitis. General study points: Several highly homologous variants formed a TCR beta motif that appeared characteristic of ankylosing spondylitis blood.

TCRdb redid the calling of the 5' RACE reads with MiXCR, one entry per CDR3 protein. The sample lists about 500,000 distinct CDR3 sequences, roughly 5.3% occurring once. Germline-derived CDR1 and CDR2 are DFQATT and SNEGSKA (reference sequence). CDR3 length: 15 amino acids. V was trimmed by 2 bases and J by 7 bases, leaving 20 bases between them. This clonotype appeared many times. Its antigen is currently unknown. The sample taken for sequencing was blood, either unsorted or a sorted T cell fraction (not recorded which). This sequence was found in a male donor with ankylosing spondylitis. V usage is TRBV20-1 and J usage is TRBJ1-2, with a possible D match to TRBD1 (6 bases). CDR3 in amino acids: CSARPRGAGEGGYTF. For the CDR3, the DNA is TGCAGTGCTAGACCGCGAGGGGCAGGGGAGGGTGGCTACACCTTC.